This T cell receptor (beta chain) was profiled in a study of a mutant IDH1 vaccine in newly diagnosed glioma. Study-wide context: Prior therapy was radiotherapy, temozolomide, or both; most received both.

CDR1 SGHRS and CDR2 YFSETQ come from the germline V gene. After removal of 7 bases from V and 5 bases from J, the junction contained 6 bases not matched to a gene. CDR3 size: 14 residues. This clone was counted once. Its antigen remains unknown. Time point reported: week 35, safety follow-up. Each dose delivered 300 ug of mutant IDH1 20-mer peptide subcutaneously with imiquimod. Patients received eight vaccinations in weeks 1, 3, 5, 7, 11, 15, 19, 23. The repertoire was sequenced with immunoSEQ multiplex PCR; TCRdb's copy has only in-frame clones and lacks some. The sample has tens of thousands of clones; about nine tenths are singletons.

The chain is built from TRBV5-1 and TRBJ2-1, with 10 bases matching TRBD2. The TCR comes from a man aged 35-49 years with glioma. The sample here was PBMCs, taken from a glioma patient whose treatment included an IDH1 peptide vaccine. The CDR3 loop is CASYVGLANNEQFF. The CDR3 DNA is TGCGCCAGCTACGTGGGACTAGCGAACAATGAGCAGTTCTTC. Looking up the rest from reference TRBV5-1 and TRBJ2-1 gives the full variable domain: KAGVTQTPRYLIKTRGQQVTLSCSPISGHRSVSWYQQTPGQGLQFLFEYFSETQRNKGNFPGRFSGRQFSNSRSEMNVSTLELGDSALYLCASYVGLANNEQFFGPGTRLTVL.